These 25 T cell receptor beta chains originate from one sample sequenced in a study of early T cells in non-severe SARS-CoV-2 infection. TCRdb re-derived calls from the 5' RACE reads in MiXCR, one entry per CDR3 protein. Of 55,000 to 70,000 distinct CDR3 sequences in the sample, 12% were seen once. Sequencing used whole blood. All receptors derive from an adult who was a healthcare worker with PCR-confirmed SARS-CoV-2 infection or an uninfected control (not recorded which).

This clonotype was recorded at least ten times. V gene TRBV11-2 combines with J gene TRBJ2-1, with D perhaps TRBD1 (5 bases). This CDR3 has 16 residues. The V gene lost 2 bases and the J gene lost 0 bases, with 11 bases spanning the gap. Germline V gene data show CDR1 as SGHAT and CDR2 as FQNNGV. The CDR3 DNA is TGTGCCAGCAGCTTAACCGCAGGGCGCTCCTACAATGAGCAGTTCTTC. The encoded protein is CASSLTAGRSYNEQFF.

This clonotype was seen more than once but under ten times. The V gene is TRBV7-2, the J gene TRBJ2-5; D is perhaps TRBD1 (6 bases). The CDR3 consists of 15 residues. Trimming cost V 5 bases and J 4 bases, with 17 bases left between them. Germline CDR1 is SGHTA and CDR2 is FQGNSA. The CDR3 nucleotides are TGTGCCAGCAGCCTCAGGGGAACCACGGGAGAGACCCAGTACTTC. Amino acid sequence: CASSLRGTTGETQYF. The full variable domain, its missing parts supplied by reference TRBV7-2 and TRBJ2-5, is GAGVSQSPSNKVTEKGKDVELRCDPISGHTALYWYRQSLGQGLEFLIYFQGNSAPDKSGLPSDRFSAERTGGSVSTLTIQRTQQEDSAVYLCASSLRGTTGETQYFGPGTRLLVL.

This clonotype was seen a few times. The rearrangement links TRBV12-3 or TRBV12-4 to TRBJ2-6; tentatively, D is TRBD1 or TRBD2 (6 bases each). CDR3 length equals 12 residues. This CDR3 reads CATGAGANVLTF. CDR3 DNA: TGTGCGACGGGGGCCGGGGCCAACGTCCTGACTTTC.

This clonotype was counted between two and nine times. This chain uses TRBV11-2 with TRBJ2-1; 8 nucleotides agree with TRBD1. This CDR3 is 14 amino acids long. Germline CDR1 and CDR2: SGHAT and FQNNGV. V gave up 5 bases and J gave up 9 bases; unmatched junction bases: 9. CDR3 protein: CASSEQGAGGEQFF. The CDR3 DNA reads TGTGCCAGCAGCGAGCAGGGGGCCGGAGGTGAGCAGTTCTTC.

V and J are TRBV20-1 and TRBJ2-5; 7 bases fit TRBD1. V was pared by 6 bases and J by 4 bases, with 11 bases of the junction left unmatched. Germline V lookup: CDR1 DFQATT, CDR2 SNEGSKA (reference sequence). The CDR3 runs 14 residues. CDR3 DNA sequence: TGCAGTGCCCAGATCGGGACAGCGATAGAGACCCAGTACTTC. It translates to CSAQIGTAIETQYF.

This clonotype was counted many times. This sequence joins TRBV14 and TRBJ1-6; D call uncertain. The CDR3 is made up of 12 amino acids. Per germline, CDR1 SGHDN and CDR2 FVKESK. Trimming removed 11 bases from V and 3 bases from J, with 8 bases in between. As DNA, the CDR3 is TGTGCCCGACCCGGCTATAATTCACCCCTCCACTTT. Residues: CARPGYNSPLHF.

This clonotype was counted between two and nine times. The rearrangement uses TRBV20-1 and TRBJ1-6, with TRBD1 matching 10 bases. The V gene end was trimmed by 0 bases and the J gene end by 10 bases; junction bases not matched to a gene: 9. CDR1 and CDR2 from the germline V gene are DFQATT and SNEGSKA (reference sequence). CDR3 size: 16 residues. CDR3 amino acids: CSARDQGQGDHSPLHF. In nucleotides, the CDR3 is TGCAGTGCTAGAGATCAAGGACAGGGGGATCACTCACCCCTCCACTTT.

This clonotype came up many times. The CDR3 DNA reads as TGCAGTGCTAGAAGCAGTTCCTATAGCAATCAGCCCCAGCATTTT. Amino acid sequence: CSARSSSYSNQPQHF. J is TRBJ1-5 and V is TRBV20-1; D is unclear. V lost 2 bases and J 0 bases, leaving 11 bases between the germline ends. The CDR3 has 15 amino acids. Germline CDR1 reads DFQATT; CDR2 reads SNEGSKA (reference sequence).

This clonotype was seen a handful of times. The chain employs TRBV9 and TRBJ1-1; D might be TRBD1 (5 bases). CDR1 and CDR2 from the germline V gene are SGDLS and YYNGEE. This CDR3 contains 15 residues. Between the trimmed V and J ends, which lost 5 bases and 1 base, there was a span of 15 bases. The CDR3 reads CASRPGITSNTEAFF. The CDR3 coding sequence is TGTGCCAGCAGACCAGGGATTACATCGAACACTGAAGCTTTCTTT.

This clonotype was seen more than once but under ten times. DNA for the CDR3: TGTGCCAGCAGCTGGACTAGCACAGATACGCAGTATTTT. It specifies CASSWTSTDTQYF. This rearrangement joins TRBV5-4 to TRBJ2-3, with D possibly TRBD2 on 5 matching bases. V lost 3 bases to trimming and J lost 0 bases, with 5 bases between them. Germline-derived CDR1 and CDR2 are SGHNT and YYREEE (reference sequence). The CDR3 extends over 13 amino acids.

The chain carries TRBV29-1 and TRBJ1-1; D gene unclear. This CDR3 has 12 amino acids. The V gene's germline CDR1 is SQVTM and CDR2 ANQGSEA. V shed 4 bases and J shed 4 bases, with 10 bases lying between them. CDR3 bases: TGCAGCGTTGTCCTTGGCGGCACTGAAGCTTTCTTT. This sequence encodes CSVVLGGTEAFF.

This clonotype has more than one count but fewer than ten. The CDR3 region has the DNA TGTGCCAGCAGCATGACTGGCCAGGATGAGCAGTTCTTC. Translation gives CASSMTGQDEQFF. V and J are TRBV11-2 and TRBJ2-1; unclear D gene. V was shortened by 5 bases and J by 8 bases, with 13 bases between the two germline ends. CDR1 and CDR2 from the germline V gene are SGHAT and FQNNGV. The CDR3 has 13 residues.

This clonotype was seen ten or more times. The chain employs TRBV20-1 and TRBJ2-3; the D is unclear. Germline assignment: CDR1 DFQATT and CDR2 SNEGSKA (reference sequence). The CDR3 spans 12 residues. V was clipped by 6 bases and J by 0 bases, with 7 bases between them. This CDR3 is CSAWASTDTQYF. In DNA, the CDR3 is TGCAGTGCCTGGGCTAGCACAGATACGCAGTATTTT.

The table lists this clonotype with many counts. This chain links TRBV6-1 with TRBJ1-3, with TRBD1 matching 9 bases. Germline loops: CDR1 MNHNS, CDR2 SASEGT. V was clipped by 6 bases and J by 1 base; unmatched bases: 7. The CDR3 has 16 amino acids. CDR3 residues: CASSRGQGGSGNTIYF. Written as DNA, the CDR3 is TGTGCCAGCAGCCGGGGACAGGGAGGGTCTGGAAACACCATATATTTT.

This clonotype has more than one count but fewer than ten. The chain is built from TRBV30 and TRBJ2-3, with TRBD2 identical over 10 bases. CDR3 length: 16 residues. CDR1 is GTSNPN, CDR2 SVGIG, per germline (reference sequence). The V gene end was trimmed by 1 base and the J gene end by 6 bases; junction bases not matched to a gene: 10. The CDR3 coding sequence is TGTGCCTGGAGTGAAGGGCTAGCGGGGGCTTGGGATACGCAGTATTTT. This sequence encodes CAWSEGLAGAWDTQYF.

This clonotype was seen at least ten times. As DNA, the CDR3 is TGTGCCAGCAGTTACGGGACAGGGGTGGTTAGCAATCAGCCCCAGCATTTT. It is translated as CASSYGTGVVSNQPQHF. The chain uses TRBV6-2 or TRBV6-3 and TRBJ1-5, with 10 bases identical to TRBD1. V was clipped by 2 bases and J by 0 bases; unmatched bases: 4. The germline CDR1 and CDR2 sequences are MNHEY and SVGEGT. The CDR3 sequence is 17 residues long.

The table lists this clonotype with a few counts. The chain is built from TRBV20-1 and TRBJ2-5, with 10 bases matching TRBD2. The CDR3 has 14 residues. V lost 6 bases and J lost 4; bases outside the gene matches: 8. Germline V gene data show CDR1 as DFQATT and CDR2 as SNEGSKA (reference sequence). CDR3 amino acids: CSARSGGRRETQYF. The CDR3 bases are TGCAGTGCCCGTAGCGGGGGGCGACGAGAGACCCAGTACTTC.

Ten or more counts support this clonotype. The CDR3 reads CASSFPGQGYEKLFF. In DNA form, the CDR3 reads TGTGCCAGCAGCTTTCCGGGACAGGGATATGAAAAACTGTTTTTT. V usage is TRBV5-6 and J usage is TRBJ1-4; 9 nucleotides agree with TRBD1. Trimming at V came to 2 bases and at J to 6 bases, leaving 5 bases not matched to a gene. CDR1 and CDR2 from the germline V gene are SGHDT and YYEEEE. This CDR3 is built from 15 residues.

In its sample, this clonotype was seen a few times. The chain links TRBV9 to TRBJ1-1; 9 positions match TRBD1. J was trimmed by 3 bases and V by 0 bases; bases with no gene match: 6. The germline V gene encodes CDR1 SGDLS and CDR2 YYNGEE. This CDR3 region has 16 residues. The CDR3 DNA sequence: TGTGCCAGCAGCGTAGCCGGGACAGGGCAGTACACTGAAGCTTTCTTT. Translation gives CASSVAGTGQYTEAFF.

This clonotype was counted a few times. J is TRBJ2-7 and V is TRBV6-6; 7 bases match TRBD1. CDR1 and CDR2 from the germline V gene are MNHNY and SVGAGI (reference sequence). The CDR3 length is 12 residues. J was trimmed by 6 bases and V by 7 bases; bases with no gene match: 6. The CDR3 coding sequence is TGTGCCAGCAAAAAGGGGGCGGGCGAGCAGTACTTC. Encoded protein: CASKKGAGEQYF.

This clonotype was seen a few times. The chain uses TRBV20-1 and TRBJ1-1; no firm D call. Germline CDR1 reads DFQATT; CDR2 reads SNEGSKA (reference sequence). The CDR3 has 13 amino acids. Between the trimmed V and J ends, which lost 1 base and 1 base, there was a span of 7 bases. CDR3 DNA sequence: TGCAGTGCTAGAGCAGGTGCGAACACTGAAGCTTTCTTT. It is translated as CSARAGANTEAFF.

In this sample, this clonotype turned up many times. The chain employs TRBV7-2 and TRBJ2-3; D possibly corresponds to TRBD1 (6 bases). The CDR3 is 16 amino acids. V was shortened by 2 bases and J by 4 bases, with 16 bases between the two germline ends. Germline CDR1 SGHTA, CDR2 FQGNSA. The CDR3: CASSLNSGRGSDTQYF. CDR3 sequence (DNA): TGTGCCAGCAGCTTAAACAGCGGAAGGGGGTCAGATACGCAGTATTTT.

The rearrangement joins TRBV10-1 to TRBJ1-1; no reliable D call. V was cut by 1 base and J by 1 base, with 1 base left in between. CDR1 WNHNN and CDR2 SYGVQD come from the germline V gene (reference sequence). The CDR3 covers 12 residues. The CDR3 protein is CASSEWNTEAFF. CDR3 coding DNA: TGCGCCAGCAGTGAGTGGAACACTGAAGCTTTCTTT.

Many counts were recorded for this clonotype. DNA for the CDR3: TGTGCCAGTAGTTTAGGGGCGACCCTTAGCAATCAGCCCCAGCATTTT. Its protein is CASSLGATLSNQPQHF. V and J are TRBV19 and TRBJ1-5, with D possibly being TRBD1 (5 bases). CDR1 and CDR2 from the germline V gene are LNHDA and SQIVND (reference sequence). The CDR3 is 16 amino acids. V was pared by 5 bases and J by 0 bases, with 14 bases between.

This clonotype showed up just a few times. The CDR3 DNA is TGTGCCAGCAGGAACGATCGTAGGACAGGAGGAGAGACCCAGTACTTC. It yields the protein CASRNDRRTGGETQYF. The chain recombines TRBV3-1 with TRBJ2-5; 7 bases fit TRBD1. The V and J ends lost 6 bases and 4 bases, in that order; junction bases with no gene match: 14. The V gene's germline CDR1 is LGHDT and CDR2 YNNKEL (reference sequence). The CDR3 consists of 16 residues.